Sequencing of this TCR beta chain was carried out in a study of blood T cell repertoires in COVID-19. Study-wide background: Samples of COVID-19 (acute and convalescent) were obtained from the United States, Italy and Spain.

Profiled with immunoSEQ multiplex PCR; TCRdb holds only in-frame clones, not every one. The sample has some 42,000 clones; 85% to 90% are singletons. By sample share, this clone is medium-sized (0.01 to 0.1%). The germline V gene has CDR1 MNHNS and CDR2 SASEGT. The CDR3 consists of 16 residues. V lost 2 bases and J lost 1, with 9 bases in between. Sequencing was performed on peripheral blood. This TCR came from a man aged 45-65 years with active COVID-19. This chain connects TRBV6-1 to TRBJ2-6; perhaps TRBD2 as D (6 bases). The CDR3 DNA sequence: TGTGCCAGCAGTGAAAAGGAGGGTTCTGGGGCCAACGTCCTGACTTTC. It yields the protein CASSEKEGSGANVLTF.